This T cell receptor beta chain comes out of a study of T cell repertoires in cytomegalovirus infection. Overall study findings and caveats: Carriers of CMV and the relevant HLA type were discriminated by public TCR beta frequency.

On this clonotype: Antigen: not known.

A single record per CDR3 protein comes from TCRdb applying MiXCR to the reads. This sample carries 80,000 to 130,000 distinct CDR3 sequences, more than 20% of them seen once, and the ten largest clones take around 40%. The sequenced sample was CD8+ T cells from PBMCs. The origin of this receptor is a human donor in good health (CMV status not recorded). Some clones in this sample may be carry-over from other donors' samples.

This chain's CDR3 is CASSLGLAGGLQADTQYF. As DNA, the CDR3 is TGTGCCAGCAGCTTGGGACTAGCGGGGGGGCTTCAGGCAGATACGCAGTATTTT. The V gene is TRBV5-5, the J gene TRBJ2-3, with 14 bases that match TRBD2. V shed 0 bases, J shed 4 bases, and the junction held 7 bases outside the gene matches. This CDR3 has 18 residues. The germline gives CDR1 SGHKS, CDR2 YYEKEE (reference sequence).